The 9 T cell receptor beta chains below come from one sample, sequenced in a study of control samples from healthy donors and cancer patients (TCRdb year 2020). The library was prepared using the immunoSEQ multiplex PCR assay. As stored in TCRdb, this immuneACCESS dataset retains in-frame rearrangements with V and J assigned. A fraction of the clones does not appear; measured against another copy, unresolved V genes explain less than half of the discrepancy, and the remainder lacks a known reason. This sample holds roughly 150,000 clones; about 91% were observed only once. The top ten hold approximately 1.6% of the sample. Input material: blood. The receptors stem from a man aged 18 to 35 in good health.

The chain is built from TRBV19 and TRBJ1-1, with 9 positions matching TRBD1. The V gene end was trimmed by 6 bases and the J gene end by 1 base; junction bases not matched to a gene: 6. In germline, CDR1 is LNHDA, CDR2 SQIVND (reference sequence). CDR3 length: 15 residues. The CDR3 region is CASSGTGRRNTEAFF. The CDR3 DNA reads as TGTGCCAGTAGCGGGACAGGGAGGAGGAACACTGAAGCTTTCTTT.

This chain uses TRBV12-3 or TRBV12-4 with TRBJ1-1, with D possibly being TRBD1 (5 bases). The length of the CDR3 is 13 residues. V gave up 7 bases and J gave up 4 bases, with 13 bases separating them. In DNA form, the CDR3 reads TGTGCCAGCACCCTGCAGGGAAGCACTGAAGCTTTCTTT. Residues: CASTLQGSTEAFF.

V is TRBV12-3 or TRBV12-4 and J is TRBJ2-1; D is uncertain. Trimming left V 6 bases short and J 5 bases short, with 2 bases between. The CDR3 has 10 amino acids. CDR3 protein: CASSDNEQFF. The CDR3 DNA follows: TGTGCCAGCAGCGACAATGAGCAGTTCTTC.

The chain joins TRBV27 to TRBJ2-3; D possibly corresponds to TRBD2 (5 bases). V was clipped by 3 bases and J by 6 bases, with 16 bases between them. The CDR3 length is 15 residues. CDR1 MNHEY and CDR2 SMNVEV come from the germline V gene (reference sequence). In DNA, the CDR3 is TGTGCCAGCAGTTTGAGGGCCCTACGGCCGGATACGCAGTATTTT. As protein: CASSLRALRPDTQYF.

This chain's CDR3 is CAISGPMGLNPGEQFF. The DNA of the CDR3 is TGTGCCATCAGTGGCCCGATGGGGTTGAATCCGGGTGAGCAGTTCTTC. The chain recombines TRBV10-3 with TRBJ2-1; D is unclear. Trimming removed 4 bases from V and 9 bases from J, with 22 bases in between. The CDR3 contains 16 residues. Germline V gives CDR1 ENHRY, CDR2 SYGVKD.

This chain uses TRBV9 with TRBJ2-3; D gene ambiguous. Germline-derived CDR1 and CDR2 are SGDLS and YYNGEE. Trimming took 0 bases from V and 2 from J, leaving 4 bases between them. The CDR3 runs 13 residues. CDR3 residues: CASSVGDTDTQYF. The DNA for the CDR3 is TGTGCCAGCAGCGTAGGGGACACAGATACGCAGTATTTT.

The chain links TRBV14 to TRBJ1-3; tentative D call: TRBD1 (5 bases). The CDR3 is made up of 15 amino acids. Trimming removed 1 base from V and 0 bases from J, with 7 bases in between. The V gene's germline CDR1 is SGHDN and CDR2 FVKESK. The CDR3 protein is CASSQARGSGNTIYF. CDR3 DNA: TGTGCCAGCAGCCAAGCGAGGGGCTCTGGAAACACCATATATTTT.

The J gene is TRBJ2-2, the V gene TRBV21-1; TRBD1, the table's D call, lacks a check against the DNA. TRBV21-1 is a documented pseudogene. This CDR3 has 24 residues. The CDR3 nucleotides are TGTGCCAGCAGCAAAGAGGGGGGACAGGGGGCCTTTCGGGAACCATCCCACGGGACCGGGGAGCTGTTTTTT. This translates into CASSKEGGQGAFREPSHGTGELFF.

This clone appeared once. J is TRBJ2-1 and V is TRBV11-3, with 10 bases lining up with TRBD2. This CDR3 spans 15 amino acids. J lost 4 bases, V lost 4 bases, and 4 bases had no gene match. CDR1 SGHNT and CDR2 YENEEA come from the germline V gene. This CDR3 reads CASSSGLAAYNEQFF. DNA of the CDR3: TGTGCCAGCAGCTCCGGACTAGCGGCATACAATGAGCAGTTCTTC.